The 32 T cell receptor beta chains presented below share a single source sample, sequenced in a study of early T cells in non-severe SARS-CoV-2 infection (dated by TCRdb to the early 2020s). Libraries were constructed by 5' RACE. The sequencing machine was a NextSeq 500. TCRdb reran the public reads through fastp at Q25 and MiXCR, keeping productive beta chains. Entries are consolidated by CDR3 protein sequence, retaining the most common genes and DNA. The sample includes tens of thousands of distinct CDR3 sequences, with under 7.5% observed a single time. In total, the top ten clones hold around 5% of the sample. Sequenced here: whole blood, sampled at baseline. These receptors came from an adult who was a healthcare worker with PCR-confirmed SARS-CoV-2 infection or an uninfected control (not recorded which).

This chain links TRBV5-5 with TRBJ2-1; D unclear. The CDR3 spans 15 residues. Germline values: CDR1 SGHKS, CDR2 YYEKEE (reference sequence). Trimming took off 1 base at V and 0 bases at J, with 8 bases between the two ends. CDR3 loop: CASSLIPYSYNEQFF. CDR3 coding DNA: TGTGCCAGCAGCTTGATCCCCTACTCCTACAATGAGCAGTTCTTC. Filled out from reference TRBV5-5 and TRBJ2-1, the complete variable domain reads DAGVTQSPTHLIKTRGQQVTLRCSPISGHKSVSWYQQVLGQGPQFIFQYYEKEERGRGNFPDRFSARQFPNYSSELNVNALLLGDSALYLCASSLIPYSYNEQFFGPGTRLTVL.

This clonotype was picked up many times. The chain recombines TRBV4-3 with TRBJ2-3, with TRBD2 matching over 11 bases. The J segment lost 10 bases and the V segment lost 0 bases, leaving 9 bases of the junction unmatched. The germline V gene has CDR1 LGHNA and CDR2 YSLEER. This CDR3 comprises 16 residues. For the CDR3, the DNA is TGCGCCAGCAGCCAAGACCATAGCGGGGGGGCCCTCCCGCAGTATTTT. This encodes CASSQDHSGGALPQYF.

The chain carries TRBV11-2 and TRBJ2-1; TRBD2 aligns across 7 bases. CDR3 size: 16 residues. After removal of 5 bases from V and 2 bases from J, the junction contained 9 bases not matched to a gene. Germline V lookup: CDR1 SGHAT, CDR2 FQNNGV. The CDR3 reads CASSPSETSPYNEQFF. The CDR3 nucleotides are TGTGCCAGCAGCCCCTCTGAGACTAGCCCCTACAATGAGCAGTTCTTC.

This clonotype was observed a few times. CDR3: CASSIDLEGSRDQPQHF. The CDR3 DNA reads TGTGCCAGTAGTATAGATCTCGAGGGGAGTAGAGATCAGCCCCAGCATTTT. This rearrangement joins TRBV19 to TRBJ1-5, with a weak D call TRBD1 (5 bases). The CDR3 covers 17 residues. Germline V gene lookup returns CDR1 LNHDA and CDR2 SQIVND (reference sequence). The V and J ends lost 0 bases and 5 bases respectively, with 17 bases between them.

This clonotype has only a few counts. V gene TRBV6-6 combines with J gene TRBJ2-3; no firm D call. Per the germline V gene, CDR1 is MNHNY and CDR2 is SVGAGI (reference sequence). This CDR3 is 17 amino acids long. V lost 5 bases and J lost 5, with 23 bases in between. The CDR3 sequence: CASSRTSHGDRRDTQYF. The CDR3 coding sequence is TGTGCCAGCAGTCGGACGAGCCATGGGGATCGGAGAGATACGCAGTATTTT.

This clonotype was counted between two and nine times. The chain carries TRBV29-1 and TRBJ1-4; D is unclear. V was pared by 7 bases and J by 0 bases, with 12 bases between. The CDR3 consists of 14 residues. Germline assignment: CDR1 SQVTM and CDR2 ANQGSEA. In DNA form, the CDR3 reads TGCAGCGCTTCGGGGATAACAACTAATGAAAAACTGTTTTTT. Protein product: CSASGITTNEKLFF. Based on the CDR3 plus reference TRBV29-1 and TRBJ1-4, the full variable domain is SAVISQKPSRDICQRGTSLTIQCQVDSQVTMMFWYRQQPGQSLTLIATANQGSEATYESGFVIDKFPISRPNLTFSTLTVSNMSPEDSSIYLCSASGITTNEKLFFGSGTQLSVL.

This clonotype was counted many times. This chain links TRBV20-1 with TRBJ2-5; unclear D gene. This CDR3 has 12 residues. Trimming left V 3 bases short and J 9 bases short, with 14 bases between. Germline CDR1 and CDR2: DFQATT and SNEGSKA (reference sequence). CDR3 nucleotides: TGCAGTGCTAGTGGCACACCGGCTTCCCAGTACTTC. It translates to CSASGTPASQYF.

This clonotype was counted many times. This chain connects TRBV6-5 to TRBJ2-5; 7 nucleotides agree with TRBD2. The V gene's germline CDR1 is MNHEY and CDR2 SVGAGI. CDR3 length: 16 residues. The junction had 11 bases not matched to a gene; V was cut back by 5 bases and J by 2 bases. This CDR3 reads CASSPVGGGPQETQYF. The CDR3 DNA reads as TGTGCCAGCAGTCCAGTGGGCGGGGGACCTCAAGAGACCCAGTACTTC.

This clonotype was detected many times. The chain couples TRBV6-6 to TRBJ2-7, with 12 bases aligning to TRBD1. Germline V gene sequence: CDR1 MNHNY, CDR2 SVGAGI (reference sequence). This CDR3 region has 15 residues. The V and J ends lost 5 bases and 4 bases, in that order; junction bases with no gene match: 6. Written as DNA, the CDR3 is TGTGCCAGCAGTACCCGGGACAGGGGGCGGTACGAGCAGTACTTC. Encoded protein: CASSTRDRGRYEQYF.

This clonotype occurred many times. The CDR3 sequence is CASSRRELGDSPLHF. The CDR3 DNA reads as TGTGCCAGCAGCCGCAGGGAACTAGGAGATTCACCCCTCCACTTT. The chain carries TRBV4-2 and TRBJ1-6, with D possibly being TRBD1 (5 bases). The V and J ends lost 4 bases and 8 bases respectively, with 15 bases between them. CDR3 length: 15 residues. Germline V gene lookup returns CDR1 LGHNA and CDR2 YNFKEQ.

V gene TRBV29-1 combines with J gene TRBJ2-7, with 14 bases aligning to TRBD2. Germline loops: CDR1 SQVTM, CDR2 ANQGSEA. The trim removed 6 bases at V and 7 bases at J, leaving 11 bases unmatched. This CDR3 is 15 amino acids long. CDR3 nucleotide sequence: TGCAGCGTGGCGGGACTAGCGGGGGCCCTGCTGGAGCAGTACTTC. This sequence encodes CSVAGLAGALLEQYF.

This clonotype has only a few counts. The chain carries TRBV5-1 and TRBJ1-1, with D perhaps matching TRBD1 (6 bases). The ends were cut back, 2 bases at V and 11 bases at J, with 19 bases in the middle. Germline values: CDR1 SGHRS, CDR2 YFSETQ. The CDR3 has 14 residues. CDR3 bases: TGCGCCAGCAGCTTCGACAGGCCCTCTCAAGAGGCTTTCTTT. Translating gives CASSFDRPSQEAFF.

V is TRBV5-8 and J is TRBJ2-1, with a tentative D call TRBD1 (6 bases). V shed 1 base and J shed 9 bases, with 20 bases lying between them. CDR1 and CDR2 from the germline V gene are SGHTS and YDEGEE. The CDR3 sequence is 16 residues long. As DNA, the CDR3 is TGTGCCAGCAGCTTGTACAGAATGAACAGGGACACTGAGCAGTTCTTC. Its protein product is CASSLYRMNRDTEQFF. Complete variable domain (other parts from reference TRBV5-8 and TRBJ2-1): EAGVTQSPTHLIKTRGQQATLRCSPISGHTSVYWYQQALGLGLQFLLWYDEGEERNRGNFPPRFSGRQFPNYSSELNVNALELEDSALYLCASSLYRMNRDTEQFFGPGTRLTVL.

This chain connects TRBV27 to TRBJ1-5; D is possibly TRBD1 (5 bases). This CDR3 has 15 residues. The V gene lost 4 bases and the J gene lost 5 bases, with 15 bases spanning the gap. Germline CDR1 is MNHEY and CDR2 is SMNVEV (reference sequence). The CDR3 protein is CASSSLAGAHQPQHF. The CDR3 nucleotides read TGTGCCAGCAGTTCCCTCGCCGGGGCCCATCAGCCCCAGCATTTT.

This clonotype has just a few counts. The chain has TRBV6-2 or TRBV6-3 and TRBJ2-3; 8 bases are a match to TRBD2. After removal of 5 bases from V and 6 bases from J, the junction contained 7 bases not matched to a gene. The CDR3 has 14 residues. The germline V gene has CDR1 MNHEY and CDR2 SVGEGT. As DNA, the CDR3 is TGTGCCAGCAGTCCTTGGCGGGAGGCCGATACGCAGTATTTT. Translated: CASSPWREADTQYF.

This clonotype occurred a few times. This chain joins TRBV29-1 and TRBJ2-1; D could derive from TRBD1 or TRBD2 (5 bases each). The CDR3 loop spans 14 amino acids. Germline CDR1 reads SQVTM; CDR2 reads ANQGSEA. The V end lost 4 bases, the J end lost 9 bases, and 19 bases lay between the germline ends. CDR3 region: CSVAGRTTGGEQFF. The CDR3 DNA reads as TGCAGCGTTGCAGGTAGAACCACTGGGGGTGAGCAGTTCTTC.

This clonotype was counted at least ten times. The chain carries TRBV27 and TRBJ1-4, with D hard to call. In germline, CDR1 is MNHEY, CDR2 SMNVEV (reference sequence). CDR3 length: 12 residues. The V and J ends lost 5 bases and 11 bases respectively, with 12 bases between them. CDR3 DNA: TGTGCCAGCAGTCTCGTTAGTGGGAAACTGTTTTTT. Its protein is CASSLVSGKLFF.

This clonotype was found many times. This chain uses TRBV19 with TRBJ2-3, with a weak D call TRBD2 (6 bases). The V end was cut by 7 bases, the J end by 0 bases, with 11 bases between. CDR3 length equals 14 residues. From germline, CDR1 is LNHDA and CDR2 SQIVND (reference sequence). The chain's CDR3 is CASTPRESTDTQYF. The CDR3 DNA sequence: TGTGCCAGTACTCCTCGGGAGAGCACAGATACGCAGTATTTT.

This clonotype was detected many times. This chain uses TRBV14 with TRBJ1-4; D is ambiguous. The V end lost 5 bases, the J end lost 8 bases, and 15 bases lay between the germline ends. The CDR3 is 14 amino acids. Germline V gene data show CDR1 as SGHDN and CDR2 as FVKESK. This chain's CDR3 is CASSSRRGLEKLFF. The CDR3 DNA sequence: TGTGCCAGCAGCTCCCGCCGAGGCCTAGAAAAACTGTTTTTT.

There are a few counts of this clonotype. The V call is TRBV29-1, the J call TRBJ2-5; TRBD1 might be the D (6 bases). There are 13 residues in the CDR3. Trimming stripped 7 bases from V and 5 bases from J, with 17 bases between. Germline V gene lookup returns CDR1 SQVTM and CDR2 ANQGSEA. CDR3 region: CSAAGRGGETQYF. Written as DNA, the CDR3 is TGCAGCGCCGCGGGCAGGGGTGGGGAGACCCAGTACTTC. The entire variable domain, with the rest obtained from reference TRBV29-1 and TRBJ2-5, is as follows: SAVISQKPSRDICQRGTSLTIQCQVDSQVTMMFWYRQQPGQSLTLIATANQGSEATYESGFVIDKFPISRPNLTFSTLTVSNMSPEDSSIYLCSAAGRGGETQYFGPGTRLLVL.

Only a few counts were recorded for this clonotype. This chain uses TRBV7-8 with TRBJ2-2; D call uncertain. This CDR3 has 16 amino acids. Germline values: CDR1 SGHVS, CDR2 FQNEAQ. Trimming removed 3 bases at V and 1 base at J, with 12 bases between. The CDR3 nucleotides read TGTGCCAGCAGCTTCTATTCCATCATGAACACCGGGGAGCTGTTTTTT. The encoded protein is CASSFYSIMNTGELFF.

There are many counts of this clonotype. V gene TRBV28 combines with J gene TRBJ2-3; no firm D call. Per germline, CDR1 MDHEN and CDR2 SYDVKM. Trimming left V 6 bases short and J 0 bases short, with 10 bases between. The CDR3 runs 14 residues. The CDR3 protein is CASSTPLSTDTQYF. The CDR3 region has the DNA TGTGCCAGCAGCACCCCACTAAGCACAGATACGCAGTATTTT. Combining the CDR3 with reference TRBV28 and TRBJ2-3 gives the whole variable domain DVKVTQSSRYLVKRTGEKVFLECVQDMDHENMFWYRQDPGLGLRLIYFSYDVKMKEKGDIPEGYSVSREKKERFSLILESASTNQTSMYLCASSTPLSTDTQYFGPGTRLTVL.

The chain couples TRBV11-2 to TRBJ2-6; 7 bases align to TRBD2. Trimming took 2 bases from V and 0 from J; bases not matched to a gene: 13. The CDR3 extends over 20 amino acids. Germline V lookup: CDR1 SGHAT, CDR2 FQNNGV. The CDR3 here is CASSLMSAGSGYSGANVLTF. The CDR3 nucleotides are TGTGCCAGCAGCTTAATGTCCGCGGGTAGCGGGTACTCTGGGGCCAACGTCCTGACTTTC.

Ten or more counts support this clonotype. The genes are TRBV20-1 and TRBJ2-7; unclear D gene. The V gene lost 2 bases and the J gene lost 0 bases, with 14 bases spanning the gap. The CDR3 totals 15 residues. The germline V gene encodes CDR1 DFQATT and CDR2 SNEGSKA (reference sequence). The CDR3, as DNA: TGCAGTGCTAGAAATGCGGCCCGTGACTCCTACGAGCAGTACTTC. This translates into CSARNAARDSYEQYF.

This clonotype occurred many times. V and J are TRBV5-1 and TRBJ2-1, with 8 nucleotides matching TRBD1. This CDR3 has 16 amino acids. Per germline, CDR1 SGHRS and CDR2 YFSETQ. The V gene end was trimmed by 4 bases and the J gene end by 2 bases; junction bases not matched to a gene: 8. CDR3 bases: TGCGCCAGCAGCGGAAACCGGGACAGGACCTACAATGAGCAGTTCTTC. Amino acid sequence: CASSGNRDRTYNEQFF.

This clonotype was observed a few times. The chain uses TRBV29-1 and TRBJ1-3; D is undetermined. The length of the CDR3 is 14 residues. Germline CDR1 and CDR2: SQVTM and ANQGSEA. V gave up 3 bases and J gave up 4 bases, with 13 bases separating them. The CDR3 nucleotides read TGCAGCGTTGAGGGCAGATTGGCAGGAAACACCATATATTTT. Its protein product is CSVEGRLAGNTIYF.

This clonotype has only a few counts. This chain links TRBV12-3 or TRBV12-4 with TRBJ2-6; D unclear. V was shortened by 3 bases and J by 0 bases, with 6 bases between the two germline ends. CDR3 length: 15 amino acids. CDR3 sequence: CASSFQHSGANVLTF. The CDR3 DNA reads TGTGCCAGCAGTTTCCAGCACTCTGGGGCCAACGTCCTGACTTTC.

This clonotype was seen many times. This chain links TRBV10-3 with TRBJ1-5; D is perhaps TRBD1 (5 bases). CDR1 is ENHRY and CDR2 is SYGVKD in the germline V gene. Trimming pared 4 bases from V and 4 bases from J, leaving 11 bases between. CDR3 length: 14 amino acids. The CDR3 protein is CAISATGTNQPQHF. The CDR3 nucleotides read TGTGCCATCAGTGCAACAGGTACAAATCAGCCCCAGCATTTT.

This clonotype was counted between two and nine times. The V gene is TRBV4-3, the J gene TRBJ1-5; no definite D call. The CDR3 has 16 amino acids. The V end was cut by 0 bases, the J end by 7 bases, with 16 bases between. Germline CDR1 and CDR2: LGHNA and YSLEER. For the CDR3, the DNA is TGCGCCAGCAGCCAAGATGTTACGGGCTGGAACCAGCCCCAGCATTTT. Encoded protein: CASSQDVTGWNQPQHF.

Regarding this clonotype: A single base separates this from a much larger clone, so it may be a read error. The chain combines TRBV7-3 with TRBJ2-1; D gene unclear. The germline V gene has CDR1 SGHTA and CDR2 FQGTGA. The CDR3 loop spans 15 amino acids. The CDR3, as DNA: TGTGCCAGCAGCCCCTCGGAACTTACCTACAATGAGCAGTCCTTC. It encodes CASSPSELTYNEQSF.

Many counts were recorded for this clonotype. The V and J genes are TRBV4-3 and TRBJ1-3; D call uncertain. CDR1 and CDR2 from the germline V gene are LGHNA and YSLEER. Trimming removed 0 bases from V and 0 bases from J, with 18 bases in between. CDR3 length: 19 amino acids. The CDR3 DNA is TGCGCCAGCAGCCAAGACGGAGAATACCTGTACCCCTCTGGAAACACCATATATTTT. Its protein is CASSQDGEYLYPSGNTIYF.

This clonotype came up many times. The chain links TRBV20-1 to TRBJ2-7, with D unresolved. With 4 bases removed from V and 3 bases from J, the gap between germline ends came to 16 bases. Germline V CDR1 and CDR2: DFQATT, SNEGSKA (reference sequence). The CDR3 has 14 residues. CDR3 sequence (DNA): TGCAGTGCTATTAAGGGCAGTACAATCTACGAGCAGTACTTC. Residues: CSAIKGSTIYEQYF.